A single sample gave rise to the 27 T cell receptor beta chains below, sequenced in a study of blood T cell repertoires in COVID-19. Using immunoSEQ multiplex PCR, the repertoire was profiled, and TCRdb retains in-frame clones only, with some absent. This sample yields around 190,000 clones, of which less than 85% are seen a single time; approximately 3% belongs to the top ten. The sequencing input was PBMCs or T cells enriched from blood (not recorded which). The receptor source for this set is a woman between 25 and 40 years old who had recovered from COVID-19.

The CDR3 DNA sequence: TGTGCCAGTAGTCCCCAAGGGGCGGGAGCCTACAATGAGCAGTTCTTC. Translation: CASSPQGAGAYNEQFF. The V and J genes are TRBV19 and TRBJ2-1; 7 positions match TRBD2. Germline assignment: CDR1 LNHDA and CDR2 SQIVND (reference sequence). J gave up 2 bases and V 5 bases, and 9 bases lay outside the gene matches. This CDR3 region has 16 residues.

The rearrangement links TRBV19 to TRBJ1-1; D remains ambiguous. This CDR3 comprises 14 residues. The V gene's germline CDR1 is LNHDA and CDR2 SQIVND (reference sequence). Trimming took 7 bases from V and 3 from J, leaving 15 bases between them. DNA of the CDR3: TGTGCCAGTACCCCGAGGGCAGGCTACACTGAAGCTTTCTTT. The encoded protein is CASTPRAGYTEAFF.

The chain links TRBV4-1 to TRBJ2-5; D perhaps matches TRBD2 (6 bases). The germline V gene has CDR1 MGHRA and CDR2 YSYEKL. V was trimmed by 0 bases and J by 3 bases, leaving 14 bases between them. The CDR3 is made up of 16 amino acids. The CDR3 region has the DNA TGCGCCAGCAGCCAAGATGGGGGGTACTTCAAAGAGACCCAGTACTTC. The encoded protein is CASSQDGGYFKETQYF.

The chain employs TRBV23-1 and TRBJ2-5, with a weak D call TRBD1 (6 bases). TRBV23-1 is assigned to the ORF class and has an uncertain function. Trimming removed 6 bases at V and 5 bases at J, with 19 bases between. The CDR3 contains 15 residues. The CDR3 nucleotides read TGCGCCAGCAGATTAGACAGGTTCCCAAGGGAGACCCAGTACTTC. It encodes CASRLDRFPRETQYF.

The chain has TRBV2 and TRBJ2-3; 7 positions match TRBD2. The CDR3 is 14 residues long. V was clipped by 6 bases and J by 2 bases; unmatched bases: 5. Germline V lookup: CDR1 SNHLY, CDR2 FYNNEI. The CDR3 region is CASSAGAHTDTQYF. The CDR3 nucleotides read TGTGCCAGCAGCGCGGGAGCCCACACAGATACGCAGTATTTT.

The J gene is TRBJ2-1, the V gene TRBV19; TRBD1 aligns across 9 bases. V dropped 2 bases and J dropped 8; count of bases not matched to a gene: 7. This CDR3 region has 15 residues. Germline loops: CDR1 LNHDA, CDR2 SQIVND (reference sequence). The CDR3 coding sequence is TGTGCCAGTAGTATAACCGGGACAGGGTGGGATGAGCAGTTCTTC. Amino acids: CASSITGTGWDEQFF.

This clone was detected only once. The V and J genes are TRBV5-4 and TRBJ1-1, with a possible D match to TRBD1 (5 bases). The CDR3 has 14 residues. The V end lost 5 bases, the J end lost 6 bases, and 17 bases lay between the germline ends. The germline CDR1 and CDR2 sequences are SGHNT and YYREEE (reference sequence). The CDR3 nucleotides are TGTGCCAGCAGAGATGCAGGGATCTTGGCTGAAGCTTTCTTT. As protein: CASRDAGILAEAFF.

The CDR3 nucleotides are TGTGCCAGCAGCACGGGGGGCGTAATCGGCTACGAGCAGTACTTC. Encoded protein: CASSTGGVIGYEQYF. This chain joins TRBV9 and TRBJ2-7, with a possible D match to TRBD2 (7 bases). Trimming pared 4 bases from V and 3 bases from J, leaving 17 bases between. Germline values: CDR1 SGDLS, CDR2 YYNGEE. CDR3 length: 15 amino acids.

The rearrangement joins TRBV5-5 to TRBJ1-3; D is possibly TRBD1 (5 bases). The CDR3 is 16 residues long. The germline V gene has CDR1 SGHKS and CDR2 YYEKEE (reference sequence). The V gene lost 2 bases and the J gene lost 4 bases, with 16 bases spanning the gap. The CDR3, as DNA: TGTGCCAGCAGCTTCGGTGGAGGGGTGAAGGGAAACACCATATATTTT. This translates into CASSFGGGVKGNTIYF.

This sequence joins TRBV5-5 and TRBJ2-7; 7 nucleotides line up with TRBD1. In germline, CDR1 is SGHKS, CDR2 YYEKEE (reference sequence). This CDR3 region has 15 residues. The J segment lost 3 bases and the V segment lost 0 bases, leaving 6 bases of the junction unmatched. CDR3 sequence (DNA): TGTGCCAGCAGCTTGGCCGGGACAGCCGACTACGAGCAGTACGTC. Its translation: CASSLAGTADYEQYV.

V is TRBV5-6 and J is TRBJ2-2; 13 nucleotides agree with TRBD2. CDR3 length equals 15 residues. The J segment lost 4 bases and the V segment lost 5 bases, leaving 2 bases of the junction unmatched. CDR1 is SGHDT and CDR2 is YYEEEE in the germline V gene. CDR3 nucleotide sequence: TGTGCCAGCAGGGGACTAGCGGGGTCCACCGGGGAGCTGTTTTTT. It translates to CASRGLAGSTGELFF.

The V gene is TRBV28, the J gene TRBJ1-2; no reliable D call. CDR1 is MDHEN, CDR2 SYDVKM, per germline. The CDR3 has 12 residues. V lost 10 bases, J lost 6 bases, and 15 bases lay in between. The CDR3: CATRQRAHGYTF. DNA for the CDR3: TGTGCCACCCGGCAGAGGGCGCATGGCTACACCTTC.

The gene calls are TRBV18 and TRBJ1-5; D gene unclear. CDR1 and CDR2 from the germline V gene are KGHSH and LQKENI. Trimming stripped 0 bases from V and 2 bases from J, with 11 bases between. This CDR3 has 16 amino acids. CDR3 nucleotides: TGTGCCAGCTCACCACCCGTGTGGGAGGGCAATCAGCCCCAGCATTTT. Translating it yields CASSPPVWEGNQPQHF.

This chain links TRBV29-1 with TRBJ1-1; tentatively, D is TRBD1 (5 bases). Germline V gene lookup returns CDR1 SQVTM and CDR2 ANQGSEA. V was clipped by 2 bases and J by 7 bases, with 20 bases between them. This CDR3 is 15 amino acids long. The CDR3 sequence is CSVEFWEGMFREAFF. The CDR3 DNA follows: TGCAGCGTTGAATTCTGGGAGGGGATGTTTCGTGAAGCTTTCTTT.

The chain joins TRBV6-6 to TRBJ1-6, with D maybe TRBD1 (6 bases). CDR1 MNHNY and CDR2 SVGAGI come from the germline V gene (reference sequence). V was pared by 6 bases and J by 9 bases, with 15 bases between. There are 14 residues in the CDR3. Written as DNA, the CDR3 is TGTGCCAGCAGCCAGGCCGGGACATCTTCACCCCTCCACTTT. Its translation: CASSQAGTSSPLHF.

The V and J genes are TRBV27 and TRBJ1-1; 7 nucleotides agree with TRBD1. Trimming removed 1 base from V and 8 bases from J; junction bases left unmatched: 19. There are 18 residues in the CDR3. The germline gives CDR1 MNHEY, CDR2 SMNVEV (reference sequence). CDR3 sequence (DNA): TGTGCCAGCAGTTTATTCGGGCAGGGGGGCGCGAGGGGTCGCGAAGCTTTCTTT. It yields the protein CASSLFGQGGARGREAFF.

The chain links TRBV28 to TRBJ2-5, with 7 nucleotides matching TRBD1. Germline CDR1 and CDR2: MDHEN and SYDVKM. This CDR3 spans 16 amino acids. Trimming cost V 6 bases and J 7 bases; bases outside gene matches: 17. The CDR3 coding sequence is TGTGCCAGCAGGCCCCGAGTCGACAGGGTTAAGGGGACCCAGTACTTC. It codes for CASRPRVDRVKGTQYF.

The gene calls are TRBV24-1 and TRBJ1-1; D possibly corresponds to TRBD1 (5 bases). Germline V CDR1 and CDR2: KGHDR, SFDVKD. The CDR3 sequence is 15 residues long. V was clipped by 3 bases and J by 1 base, with 11 bases between them. Here the CDR3 DNA reads TGTGCCACCAGTGATCCCTCGGGGGGGAACACTGAAGCTTTCTTT. This sequence encodes CATSDPSGGNTEAFF.

This clone has only one observation. The CDR3 nucleotides are TGCGCCAGCAGCAGTAAGCTAGATACCGGGGAGCTGTTTTTT. Translated, it gives CASSSKLDTGELFF. The rearrangement joins TRBV5-1 to TRBJ2-2; D call uncertain. Looked up from germline, CDR1 is SGHRS and CDR2 is YFSETQ. The CDR3 extends over 14 amino acids. The V end lost 4 bases, the J end lost 5 bases, and 12 bases lay between the germline ends.

This chain uses TRBV19 with TRBJ1-3; tentatively, D is TRBD1 (6 bases). CDR3 length: 14 amino acids. Germline V gene lookup returns CDR1 LNHDA and CDR2 SQIVND (reference sequence). Between the trimmed V and J ends, which lost 9 bases and 0 bases, there was a span of 12 bases. The CDR3 DNA reads TGTGCCAGCGCGAGACAGGCCTCTGGAAACACCATATATTTT. It yields the protein CASARQASGNTIYF.

The CDR3 coding sequence is TGTGCCAGCAGAACTCCTGGAGTGGTCGATACCACAGATACGCAGTATTTT. This encodes CASRTPGVVDTTDTQYF. The chain links TRBV28 to TRBJ2-3; D is ambiguous. Germline CDR1 and CDR2: MDHEN and SYDVKM. The V end was cut by 6 bases, the J end by 2 bases, with 21 bases between. The CDR3 spans 17 residues.

This clone has only one observation. V usage is TRBV6-5 and J usage is TRBJ2-3, with D perhaps matching TRBD1 (6 bases). V was cut by 5 bases and J by 6 bases, with 15 bases left in between. The CDR3 has 14 amino acids. Germline assignment: CDR1 MNHEY and CDR2 SVGAGI. The CDR3: CASSLGTPRDTQYF. The CDR3 bases are TGTGCCAGCAGTCTGGGGACACCTAGGGATACGCAGTATTTT.

For the CDR3, the DNA is TGCGCCAGCAGTCAATTCCGACAGGGGTTATGTGAAGCTTTCTTT. Residues: CASSQFRQGLCEAFF. This chain uses TRBV23-1 with TRBJ1-1; 8 bases are shared with TRBD1. TRBV23-1 is identified as an open reading frame with a role that is uncertain. V shed 1 base, J shed 7 bases, and the junction held 8 bases outside the gene matches. The CDR3 runs 15 residues.

The table lists this clone with a count of one. This sample also contains other DNA sequences that code for the same CDR3. This chain joins TRBV11-2 and TRBJ1-1, with D perhaps TRBD1 (6 bases). Per the germline V gene, CDR1 is SGHAT and CDR2 is FQNNGV. The CDR3 is 12 residues long. V was trimmed by 3 bases and J by 5 bases, leaving 7 bases between them. The DNA for the CDR3 is TGTGCCAGCAGCTTCAGGGGAACTGAAGCTTTCTTT. This gives the protein CASSFRGTEAFF.

The rearrangement links TRBV6-5 to TRBJ2-1; unclear D gene. Germline CDR1 and CDR2: MNHEY and SVGAGI. This CDR3 is built from 16 residues. V shed 0 bases and J shed 6 bases, with 15 bases lying between them. CDR3: CASSYSRSIDFNEQFF. The CDR3 DNA sequence: TGTGCCAGCAGTTACTCTCGCTCCATAGACTTCAATGAGCAGTTCTTC.

The rearrangement joins TRBV19 to TRBJ2-5, with TRBD2 identical over 10 bases. This CDR3 has 15 amino acids. Germline V gene lookup returns CDR1 LNHDA and CDR2 SQIVND (reference sequence). With 9 bases clipped from V and 3 bases from J, the junction kept 10 bases outside the gene matches. CDR3 amino acids: CASREEGLAKETQYF. CDR3 DNA sequence: TGTGCCAGCAGAGAGGAGGGACTAGCGAAAGAGACCCAGTACTTC.

V usage is TRBV2 and J usage is TRBJ1-5; D perhaps matches TRBD1 (5 bases). This CDR3 is 13 amino acids long. The germline gives CDR1 SNHLY, CDR2 FYNNEI. Trimming removed 7 bases from V and 7 bases from J, with 14 bases in between. The CDR3 spells CASNIGERQPQHF. DNA of the CDR3: TGTGCCAGCAATATAGGGGAACGGCAGCCCCAGCATTTT. The full variable domain, in which reference TRBV2 and TRBJ1-5 provide the parts outside the CDR3, is EPEVTQTPSHQVTQMGQEVILRCVPISNHLYFYWYRQILGQKVEFLVSFYNNEISEKSEIFDDQFSVERPDGSNFTLKIRSTKLEDSAMYFCASNIGERQPQHFGDGTRLSIL.